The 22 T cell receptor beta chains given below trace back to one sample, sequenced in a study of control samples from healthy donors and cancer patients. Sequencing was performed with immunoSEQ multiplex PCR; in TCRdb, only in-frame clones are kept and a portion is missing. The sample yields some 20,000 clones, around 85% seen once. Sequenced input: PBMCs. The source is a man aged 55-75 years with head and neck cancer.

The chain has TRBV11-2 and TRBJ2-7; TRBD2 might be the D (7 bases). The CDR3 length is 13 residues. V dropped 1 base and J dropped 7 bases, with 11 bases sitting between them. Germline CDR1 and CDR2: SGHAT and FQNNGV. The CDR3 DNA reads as TGTGCCAGCAGCTTAGTCAGGGGACTAGAGCAGTACGTC. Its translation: CASSLVRGLEQYV.

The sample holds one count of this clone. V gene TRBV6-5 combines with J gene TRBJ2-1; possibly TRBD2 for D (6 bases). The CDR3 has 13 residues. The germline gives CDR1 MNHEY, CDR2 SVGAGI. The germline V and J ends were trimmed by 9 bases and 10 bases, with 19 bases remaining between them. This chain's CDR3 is CASKLGLPGEQFF. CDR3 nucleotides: TGTGCCAGTAAGCTGGGACTGCCGGGGGAGCAGTTCTTC.

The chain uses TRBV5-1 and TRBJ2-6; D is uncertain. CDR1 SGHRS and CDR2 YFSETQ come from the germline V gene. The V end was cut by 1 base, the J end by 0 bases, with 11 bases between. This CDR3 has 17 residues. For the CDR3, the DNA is TGCGCCAGCAGCTTGACGTACACGGTCTCTGGGGCCAACGTCCTGACTTTC. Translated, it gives CASSLTYTVSGANVLTF.

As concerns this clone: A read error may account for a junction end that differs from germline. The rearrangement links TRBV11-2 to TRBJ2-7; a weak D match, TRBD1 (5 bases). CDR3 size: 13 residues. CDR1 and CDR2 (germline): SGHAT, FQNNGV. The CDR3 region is CASSLDQGAGPSF. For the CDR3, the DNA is TGTGCCAGCAGCTTAGATCAAGGTGCAGGGCCCTCCTTC.

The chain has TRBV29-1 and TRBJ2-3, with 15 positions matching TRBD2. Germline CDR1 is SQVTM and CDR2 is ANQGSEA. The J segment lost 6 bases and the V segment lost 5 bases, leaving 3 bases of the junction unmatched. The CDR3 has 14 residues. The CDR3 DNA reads TGCAGCGTTCGCGGGACTAGCGGGAGGGATACGCAGTATTTT. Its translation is CSVRGTSGRDTQYF.

CDR3 coding DNA: TGTGCCAGCAGCATGGGGGCAGGGAGCGGAGTCAAAGCTTTCTTT. This translates into CASSMGAGSGVKAFF. The V and J genes are TRBV5-6 and TRBJ1-1; D perhaps matches TRBD1 (6 bases). The V gene lost 4 bases and the J gene lost 9 bases, with 22 bases spanning the gap. This CDR3 has 15 residues. Germline V gives CDR1 SGHDT, CDR2 YYEEEE.

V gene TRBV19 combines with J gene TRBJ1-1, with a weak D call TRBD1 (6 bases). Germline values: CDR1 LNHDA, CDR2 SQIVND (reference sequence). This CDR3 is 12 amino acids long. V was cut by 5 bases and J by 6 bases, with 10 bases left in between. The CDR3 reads CASSPRQAEAFF. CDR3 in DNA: TGTGCCAGTAGTCCCCGACAGGCTGAAGCTTTCTTT.

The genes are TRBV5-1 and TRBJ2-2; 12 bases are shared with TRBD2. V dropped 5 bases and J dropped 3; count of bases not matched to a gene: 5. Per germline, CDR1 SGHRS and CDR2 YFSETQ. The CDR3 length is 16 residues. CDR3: CASRPGLAGYTGELFF. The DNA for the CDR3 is TGCGCCAGCAGACCTGGACTAGCGGGGTACACCGGGGAGCTGTTTTTT.

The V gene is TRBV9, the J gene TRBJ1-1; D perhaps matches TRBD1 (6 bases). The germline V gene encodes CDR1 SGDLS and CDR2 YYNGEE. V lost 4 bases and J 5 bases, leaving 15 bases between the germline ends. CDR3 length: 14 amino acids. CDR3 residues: CASSPGWGRTEAFF. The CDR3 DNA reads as TGTGCCAGCAGCCCCGGCTGGGGGCGGACTGAAGCTTTCTTT.

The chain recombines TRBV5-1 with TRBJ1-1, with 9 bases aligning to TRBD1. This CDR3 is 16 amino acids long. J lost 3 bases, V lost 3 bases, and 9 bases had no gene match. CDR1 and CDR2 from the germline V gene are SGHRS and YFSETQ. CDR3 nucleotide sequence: TGCGCCAGCAGCTACATGACAGGGGGTCTTTACACTGAAGCTTTCTTT. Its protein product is CASSYMTGGLYTEAFF.

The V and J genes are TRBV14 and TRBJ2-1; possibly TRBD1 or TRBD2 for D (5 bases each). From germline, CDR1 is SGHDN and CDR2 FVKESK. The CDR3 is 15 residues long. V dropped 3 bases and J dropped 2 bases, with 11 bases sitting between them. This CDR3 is CASSQGRAPYNEQFF. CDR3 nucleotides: TGTGCCAGCAGCCAGGGGCGGGCCCCCTACAATGAGCAGTTCTTC.

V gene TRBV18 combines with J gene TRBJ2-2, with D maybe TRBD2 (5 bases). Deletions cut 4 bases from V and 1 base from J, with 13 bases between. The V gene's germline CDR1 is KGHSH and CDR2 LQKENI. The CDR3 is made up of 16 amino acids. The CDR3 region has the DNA TGTGCCAGCTCACGAGGAGGCTTCGGGAACACCGGGGAGCTGTTTTTT. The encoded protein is CASSRGGFGNTGELFF.

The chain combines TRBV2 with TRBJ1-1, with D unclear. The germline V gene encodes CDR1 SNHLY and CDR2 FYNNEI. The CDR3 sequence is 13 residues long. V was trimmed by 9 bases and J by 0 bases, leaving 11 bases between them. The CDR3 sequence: CARKRWLNTEAFF. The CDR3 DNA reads TGTGCCAGAAAAAGGTGGCTGAACACTGAAGCTTTCTTT.

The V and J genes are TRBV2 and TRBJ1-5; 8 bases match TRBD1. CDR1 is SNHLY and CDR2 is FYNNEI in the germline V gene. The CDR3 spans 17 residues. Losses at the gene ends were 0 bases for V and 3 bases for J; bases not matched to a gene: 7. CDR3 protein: CASSEAPGQVDNQPQHF. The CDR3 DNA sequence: TGTGCCAGCAGTGAAGCTCCGGGACAGGTAGACAATCAGCCCCAGCATTTT.

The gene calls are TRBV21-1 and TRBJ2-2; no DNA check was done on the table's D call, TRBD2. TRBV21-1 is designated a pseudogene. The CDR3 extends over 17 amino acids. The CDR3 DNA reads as TGTGCCAGCAGCCCCCCCCGCCCGGGGTTGGACACCGGGGAGCTGTTTTTT. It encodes CASSPPRPGLDTGELFF.

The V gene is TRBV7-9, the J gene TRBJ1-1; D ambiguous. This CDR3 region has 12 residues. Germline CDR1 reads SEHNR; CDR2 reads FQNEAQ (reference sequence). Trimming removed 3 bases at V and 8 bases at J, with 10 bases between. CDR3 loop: CASSFMGGEAFF. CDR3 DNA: TGTGCCAGCAGCTTTATGGGAGGGGAAGCTTTCTTT.

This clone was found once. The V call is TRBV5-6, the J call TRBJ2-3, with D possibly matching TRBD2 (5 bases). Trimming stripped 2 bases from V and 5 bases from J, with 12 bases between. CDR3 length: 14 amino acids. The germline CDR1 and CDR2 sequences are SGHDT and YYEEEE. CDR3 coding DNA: TGTGCCAGCAGCTTTTGGGGAGTCCGAGATACGCAGTATTTT. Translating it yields CASSFWGVRDTQYF.

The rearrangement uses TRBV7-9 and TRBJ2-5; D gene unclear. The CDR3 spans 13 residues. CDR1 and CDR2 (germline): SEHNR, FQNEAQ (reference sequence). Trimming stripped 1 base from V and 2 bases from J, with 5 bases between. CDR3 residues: CASSLGGQETQYF. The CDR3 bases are TGTGCCAGCAGCTTAGGTGGTCAAGAGACCCAGTACTTC.

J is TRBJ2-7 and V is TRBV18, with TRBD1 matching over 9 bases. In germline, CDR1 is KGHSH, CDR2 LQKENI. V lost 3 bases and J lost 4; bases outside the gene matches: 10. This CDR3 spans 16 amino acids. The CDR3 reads CASSPTSGTGRYEQYF. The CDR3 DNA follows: TGTGCCAGCTCACCGACTTCCGGGACAGGGCGATACGAGCAGTACTTC.

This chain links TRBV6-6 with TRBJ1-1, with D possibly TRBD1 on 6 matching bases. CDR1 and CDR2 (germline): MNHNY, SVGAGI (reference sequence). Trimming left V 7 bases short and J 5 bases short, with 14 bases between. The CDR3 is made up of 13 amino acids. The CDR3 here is CASNPGGGTEAFF. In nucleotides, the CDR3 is TGTGCCAGCAACCCGGGAGGGGGGACTGAAGCTTTCTTT.

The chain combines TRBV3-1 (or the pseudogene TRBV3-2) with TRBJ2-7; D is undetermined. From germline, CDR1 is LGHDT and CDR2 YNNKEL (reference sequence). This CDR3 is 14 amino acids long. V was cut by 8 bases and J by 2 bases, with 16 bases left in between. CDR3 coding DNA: TGTGCCAGCTCTTGGGCCGGGTCCACCTACGAGCAGTACTTC. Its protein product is CASSWAGSTYEQYF.

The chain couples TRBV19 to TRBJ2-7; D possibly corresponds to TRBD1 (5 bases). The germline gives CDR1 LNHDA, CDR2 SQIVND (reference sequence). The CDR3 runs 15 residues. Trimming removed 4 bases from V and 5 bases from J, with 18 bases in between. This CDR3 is CASSTSTRDWDEQYF. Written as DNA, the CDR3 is TGTGCCAGTAGTACCAGCACCAGGGATTGGGACGAGCAGTACTTC.